The clone carrying this T cell receptor beta chain has ten or more counts. Its antigen is unknown. TCRdb processed the 5' RACE reads anew with MiXCR; each CDR3 protein has one entry. Seen here are 20,000 to 25,000 distinct CDR3 sequences, over 5.5% observed once, and the top ten hold about a third. This sample is drawn from a study of spatial heterogeneity in lung cancer. Study-level information: Raw sequencing reads included, on average, more than eight appearances of each unique TCR and UMI combination.

Study outcomes and limitations: Tumor TCRs that were ubiquitous and expanded showed up in blood more at resection than follow-up.

The CDR3 has 12 amino acids. Germline CDR1 is ENHRY and CDR2 is SYGVKD. The V end was cut by 8 bases, the J end by 0 bases, with 7 bases between. Specified time point: sample taken at primary tumor resection. Unsorted samples of tumor, nontumor lung or frozen PBMC had their whole RNA sequenced. This specimen was PBMCs, taken at surgery. V is TRBV10-3 and J is TRBJ1-1; D is unclear. This receptor was taken from a male donor with early-stage non-small cell lung cancer. The CDR3 DNA reads as TGTGCCATCTCAGGTGTGAACACTGAAGCTTTCTTT. This gives the protein CAISGVNTEAFF.